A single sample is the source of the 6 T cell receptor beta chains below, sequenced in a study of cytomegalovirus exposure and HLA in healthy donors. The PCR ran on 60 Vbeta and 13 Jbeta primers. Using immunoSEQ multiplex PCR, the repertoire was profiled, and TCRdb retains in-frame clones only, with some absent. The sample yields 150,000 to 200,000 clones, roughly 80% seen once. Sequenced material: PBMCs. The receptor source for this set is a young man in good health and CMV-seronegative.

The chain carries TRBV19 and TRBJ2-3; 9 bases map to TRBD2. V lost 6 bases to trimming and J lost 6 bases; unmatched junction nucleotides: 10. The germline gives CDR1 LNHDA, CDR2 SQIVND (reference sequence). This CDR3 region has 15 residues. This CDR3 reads CASSPAGGPPDTQYF. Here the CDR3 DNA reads TGTGCCAGTAGCCCAGCGGGGGGTCCTCCCGATACGCAGTATTTT.

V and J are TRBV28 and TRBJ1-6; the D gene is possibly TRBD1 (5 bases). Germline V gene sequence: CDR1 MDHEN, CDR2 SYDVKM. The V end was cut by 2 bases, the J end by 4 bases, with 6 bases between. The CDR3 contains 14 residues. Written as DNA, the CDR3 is TGTGCCAGCAGTTTAAGACAGTATAATTCACCCCTCCACTTT. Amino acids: CASSLRQYNSPLHF.

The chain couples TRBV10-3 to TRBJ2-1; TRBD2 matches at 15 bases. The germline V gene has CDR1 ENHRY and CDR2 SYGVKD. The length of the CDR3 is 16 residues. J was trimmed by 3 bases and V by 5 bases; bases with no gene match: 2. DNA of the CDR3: TGTGCCATCAGTCGGACTAGCGGGGGGGACTACAATGAGCAGTTCTTC. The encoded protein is CAISRTSGGDYNEQFF.

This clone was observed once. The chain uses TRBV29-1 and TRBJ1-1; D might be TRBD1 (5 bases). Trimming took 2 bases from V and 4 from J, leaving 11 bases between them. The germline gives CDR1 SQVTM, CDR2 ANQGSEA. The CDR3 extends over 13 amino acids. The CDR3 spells CSVEKGRVTEAFF. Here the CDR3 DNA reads TGCAGCGTTGAAAAAGGCAGGGTCACTGAAGCTTTCTTT.

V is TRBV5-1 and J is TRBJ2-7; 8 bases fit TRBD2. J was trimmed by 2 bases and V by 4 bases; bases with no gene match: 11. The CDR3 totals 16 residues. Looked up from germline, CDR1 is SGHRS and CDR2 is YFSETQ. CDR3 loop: CASSLGGGGGTYEQYF. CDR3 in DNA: TGCGCCAGCAGCCTAGGGGGTGGCGGGGGGACCTACGAGCAGTACTTC.

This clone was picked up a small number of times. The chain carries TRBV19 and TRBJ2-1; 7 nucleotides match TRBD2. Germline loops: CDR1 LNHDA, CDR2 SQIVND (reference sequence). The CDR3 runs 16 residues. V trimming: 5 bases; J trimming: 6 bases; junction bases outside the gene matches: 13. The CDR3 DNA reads TGTGCCAGTAGTGCACCGACTAGCTCCTTGGCCAATGAGCAGTTCTTC. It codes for CASSAPTSSLANEQFF. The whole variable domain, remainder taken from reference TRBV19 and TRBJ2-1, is DGGITQSPKYLFRKEGQNVTLSCEQNLNHDAMYWYRQDPGQGLRLIYYSQIVNDFQKGDIAEGYSVSREKKESFPLTVTSAQKNPTAFYLCASSAPTSSLANEQFFGPGTRLTVL.